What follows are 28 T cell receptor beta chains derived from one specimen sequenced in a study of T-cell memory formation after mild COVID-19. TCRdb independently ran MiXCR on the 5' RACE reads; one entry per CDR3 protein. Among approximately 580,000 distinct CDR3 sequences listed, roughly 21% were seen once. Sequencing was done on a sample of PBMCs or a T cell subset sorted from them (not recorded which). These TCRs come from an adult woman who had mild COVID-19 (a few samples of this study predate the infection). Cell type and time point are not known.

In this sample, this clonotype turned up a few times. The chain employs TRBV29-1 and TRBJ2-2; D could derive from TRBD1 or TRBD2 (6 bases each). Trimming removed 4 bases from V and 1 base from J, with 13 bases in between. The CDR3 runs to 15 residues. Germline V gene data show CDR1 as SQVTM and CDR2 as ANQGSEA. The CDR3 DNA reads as TGCAGCGTTGTTAGGGGGGATCGGAACACCGGGGAGCTGTTTTTT. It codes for CSVVRGDRNTGELFF.

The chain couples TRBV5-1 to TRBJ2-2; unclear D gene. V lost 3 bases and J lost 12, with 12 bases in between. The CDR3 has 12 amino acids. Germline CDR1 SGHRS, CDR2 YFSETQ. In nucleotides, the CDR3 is TGCGCCAGCAGCTCAGCCGTCAAGCAGCTGTTTTTT. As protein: CASSSAVKQLFF.

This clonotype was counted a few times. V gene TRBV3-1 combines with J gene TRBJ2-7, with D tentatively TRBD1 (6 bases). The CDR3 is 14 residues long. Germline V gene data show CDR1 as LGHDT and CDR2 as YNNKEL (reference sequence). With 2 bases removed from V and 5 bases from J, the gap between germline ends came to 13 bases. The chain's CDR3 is CASSQKDSYDEQYF. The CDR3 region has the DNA TGTGCCAGCAGCCAAAAGGACAGCTACGACGAGCAGTACTTC.

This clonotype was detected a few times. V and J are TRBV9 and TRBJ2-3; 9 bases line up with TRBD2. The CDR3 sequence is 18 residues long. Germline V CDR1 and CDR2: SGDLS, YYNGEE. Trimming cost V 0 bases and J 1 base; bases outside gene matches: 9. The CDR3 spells CASSVGLAGSLGTDTQYF. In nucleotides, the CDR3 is TGTGCCAGCAGCGTAGGGCTAGCGGGATCACTCGGCACAGATACGCAGTATTTT.

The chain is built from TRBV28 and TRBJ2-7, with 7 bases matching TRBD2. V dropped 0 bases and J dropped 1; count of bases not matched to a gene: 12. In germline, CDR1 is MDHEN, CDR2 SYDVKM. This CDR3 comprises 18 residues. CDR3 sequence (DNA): TGTGCCAGCAGTTTATGGTTGTCTGGCGGGAGAGCGTCCTACGAGCAGTACTTC. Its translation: CASSLWLSGGRASYEQYF.

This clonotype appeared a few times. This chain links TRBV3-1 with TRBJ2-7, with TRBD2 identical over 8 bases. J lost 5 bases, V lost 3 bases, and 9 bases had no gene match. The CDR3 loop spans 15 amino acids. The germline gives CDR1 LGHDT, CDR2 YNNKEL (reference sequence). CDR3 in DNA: TGTGCCAGCAGCCATGGGGGACTAGGGGTAAACGAGCAGTACTTC. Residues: CASSHGGLGVNEQYF.

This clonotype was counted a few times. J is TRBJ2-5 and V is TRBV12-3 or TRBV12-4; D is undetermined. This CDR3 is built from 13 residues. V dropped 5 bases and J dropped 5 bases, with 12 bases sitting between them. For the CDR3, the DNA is TGTGCCAGCAGTAGGATATCGCGGGAGACCCAGTACTTC. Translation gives CASSRISRETQYF.

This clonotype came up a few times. The CDR3 bases are TGTGCCAGCAGCTTAGTACTAGCGGGGGACCCAGATACGCAGTATTTT. This translates into CASSLVLAGDPDTQYF. The chain uses TRBV7-2 and TRBJ2-3; TRBD2 aligns across 11 bases. V lost 1 base, J lost 4 bases, and 4 bases stayed unmatched. The CDR3 contains 16 residues. Germline CDR1 reads SGHTA; CDR2 reads FQGNSA.

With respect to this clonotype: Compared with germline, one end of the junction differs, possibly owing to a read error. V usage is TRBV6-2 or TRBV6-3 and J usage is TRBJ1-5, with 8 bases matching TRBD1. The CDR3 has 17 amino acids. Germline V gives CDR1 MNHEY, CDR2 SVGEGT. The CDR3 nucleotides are TGTGACAGCAGTTACTTGGTTGTGGCAGGGGGCCGTCAGCCCCAGCATTTT. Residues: CDSSYLVVAGGRQPQHF.

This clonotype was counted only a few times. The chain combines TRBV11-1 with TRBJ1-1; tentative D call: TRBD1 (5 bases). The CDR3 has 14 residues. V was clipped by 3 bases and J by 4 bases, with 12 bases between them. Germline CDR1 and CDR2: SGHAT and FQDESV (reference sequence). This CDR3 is CASSLAGLSTEAFF. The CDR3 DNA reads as TGTGCCAGCAGCTTGGCAGGGCTTAGCACTGAAGCTTTCTTT.

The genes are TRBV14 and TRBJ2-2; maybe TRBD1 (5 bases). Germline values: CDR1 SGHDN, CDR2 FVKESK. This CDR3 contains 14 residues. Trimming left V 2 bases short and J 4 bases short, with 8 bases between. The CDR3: CASSQWGSTGELFF. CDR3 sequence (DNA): TGTGCCAGCAGCCAATGGGGCAGCACCGGGGAGCTGTTTTTT.

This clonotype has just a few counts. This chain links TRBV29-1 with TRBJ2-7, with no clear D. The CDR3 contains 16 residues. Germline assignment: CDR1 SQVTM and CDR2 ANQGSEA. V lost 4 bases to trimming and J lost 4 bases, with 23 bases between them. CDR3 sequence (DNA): TGCAGCGTTGCGAGGCCTCAGACGGATGGTTCTTACGAGCAGTACTTC. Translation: CSVARPQTDGSYEQYF.

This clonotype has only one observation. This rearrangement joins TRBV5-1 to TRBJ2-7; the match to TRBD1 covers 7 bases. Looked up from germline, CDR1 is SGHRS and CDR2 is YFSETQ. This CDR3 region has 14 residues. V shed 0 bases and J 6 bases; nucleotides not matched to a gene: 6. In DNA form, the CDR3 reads TGCGCCAGCAGCTTGGGTGCGGCAGGGGGCGAGCAGTACTTC. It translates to CASSLGAAGGEQYF.

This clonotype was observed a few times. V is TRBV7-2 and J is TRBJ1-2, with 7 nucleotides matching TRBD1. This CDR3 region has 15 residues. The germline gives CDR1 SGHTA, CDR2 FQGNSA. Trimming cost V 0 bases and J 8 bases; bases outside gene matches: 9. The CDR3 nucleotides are TGTGCCAGCAGCTTAGCGCTCGAGGGGGCTTACGGCTACACCTTC. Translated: CASSLALEGAYGYTF.

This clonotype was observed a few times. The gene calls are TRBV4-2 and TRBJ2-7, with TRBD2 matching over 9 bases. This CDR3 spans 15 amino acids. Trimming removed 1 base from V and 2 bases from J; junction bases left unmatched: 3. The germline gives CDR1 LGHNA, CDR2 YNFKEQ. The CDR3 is CASSQGSGGPYEQYF. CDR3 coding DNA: TGTGCCAGCAGCCAAGGTAGCGGGGGACCCTACGAGCAGTACTTC.

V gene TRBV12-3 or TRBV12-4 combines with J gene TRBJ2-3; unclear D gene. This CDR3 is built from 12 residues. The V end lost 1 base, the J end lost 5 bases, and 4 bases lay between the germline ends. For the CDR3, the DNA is TGTGCCAGCAGTTTAGTTGTAGATACGCAGTATTTT. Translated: CASSLVVDTQYF.

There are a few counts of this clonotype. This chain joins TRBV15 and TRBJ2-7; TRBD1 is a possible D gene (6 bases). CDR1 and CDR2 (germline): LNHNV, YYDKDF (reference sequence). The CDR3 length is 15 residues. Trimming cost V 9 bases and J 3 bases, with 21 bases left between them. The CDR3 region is CATKRTVGGDYEQYF. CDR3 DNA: TGTGCCACGAAGAGGACAGTCGGAGGTGACTACGAGCAGTACTTC.

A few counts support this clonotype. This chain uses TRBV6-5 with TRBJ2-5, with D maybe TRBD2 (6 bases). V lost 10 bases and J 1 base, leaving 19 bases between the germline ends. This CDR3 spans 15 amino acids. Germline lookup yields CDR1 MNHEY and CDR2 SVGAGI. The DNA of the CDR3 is TGTGCCACCCGGGAGCAGAATAAGGCCCAAGAGACCCAGTACTTC. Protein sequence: CATREQNKAQETQYF.

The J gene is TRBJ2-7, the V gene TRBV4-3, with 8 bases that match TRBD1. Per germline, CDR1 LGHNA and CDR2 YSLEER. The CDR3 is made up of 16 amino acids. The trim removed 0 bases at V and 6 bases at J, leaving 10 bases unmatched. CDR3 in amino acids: CASSQDVGTGSLEQYF. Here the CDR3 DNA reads TGCGCCAGCAGCCAAGATGTAGGGACAGGTTCGCTCGAGCAGTACTTC.

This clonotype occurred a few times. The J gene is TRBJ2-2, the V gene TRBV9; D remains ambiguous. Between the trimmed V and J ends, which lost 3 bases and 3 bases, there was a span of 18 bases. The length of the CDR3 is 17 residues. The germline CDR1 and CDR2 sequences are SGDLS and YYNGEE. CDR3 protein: CASSDPHDTSDTGELFF. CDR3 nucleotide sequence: TGTGCCAGCAGCGACCCCCATGACACCTCGGACACCGGGGAGCTGTTTTTT.

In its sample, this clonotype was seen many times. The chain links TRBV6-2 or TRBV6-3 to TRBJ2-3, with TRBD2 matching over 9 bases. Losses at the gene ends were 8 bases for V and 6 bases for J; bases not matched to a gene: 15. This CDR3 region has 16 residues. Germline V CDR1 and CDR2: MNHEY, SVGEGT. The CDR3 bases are TGTGCCAGCGGTTCTAGTTTGGGACTAGCTACGGATACGCAGTATTTT. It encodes CASGSSLGLATDTQYF.

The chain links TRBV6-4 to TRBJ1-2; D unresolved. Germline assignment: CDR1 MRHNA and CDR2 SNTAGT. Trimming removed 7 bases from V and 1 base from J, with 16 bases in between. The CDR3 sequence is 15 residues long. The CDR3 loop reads CASIRGRVVNYGYTF. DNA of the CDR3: TGTGCCAGCATCCGTGGGAGGGTTGTTAACTATGGCTACACCTTC.

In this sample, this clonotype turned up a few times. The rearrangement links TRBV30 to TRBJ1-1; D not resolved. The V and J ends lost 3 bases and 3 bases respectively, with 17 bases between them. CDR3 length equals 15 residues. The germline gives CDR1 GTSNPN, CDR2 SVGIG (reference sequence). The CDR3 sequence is CAWRKAPEGYTEAFF. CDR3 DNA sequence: TGTGCCTGGAGGAAAGCGCCCGAGGGCTACACTGAAGCTTTCTTT. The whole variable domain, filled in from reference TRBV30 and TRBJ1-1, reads SQTIHQWPATLVQPVGSPLSLECTVEGTSNPNLYWYRQAAGRGLQLLFYSVGIGQISSEVPQNLSASRPQDRQFILSSKKLLLSDSGFYLCAWRKAPEGYTEAFFGQGTRLTVV.

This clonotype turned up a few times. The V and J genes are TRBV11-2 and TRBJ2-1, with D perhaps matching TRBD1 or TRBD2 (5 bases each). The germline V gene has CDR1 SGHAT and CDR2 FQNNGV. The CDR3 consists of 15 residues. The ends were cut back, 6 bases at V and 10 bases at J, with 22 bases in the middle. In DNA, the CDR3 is TGTGCCAGCAGTCACCGGGACCATCGGCAACGGGAGCAGTTCTTC. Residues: CASSHRDHRQREQFF. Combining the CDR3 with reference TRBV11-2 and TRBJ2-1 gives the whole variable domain EAGVAQSPRYKIIEKRQSVAFWCNPISGHATLYWYQQILGQGPKLLIQFQNNGVVDDSQLPKDRFSAERLKGVDSTLKIQPAKLEDSAVYLCASSHRDHRQREQFFGPGTRLTVL.

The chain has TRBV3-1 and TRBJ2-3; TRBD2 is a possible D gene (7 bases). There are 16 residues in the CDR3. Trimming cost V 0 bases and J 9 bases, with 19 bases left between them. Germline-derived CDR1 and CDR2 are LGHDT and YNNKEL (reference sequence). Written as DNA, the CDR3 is TGTGCCAGCAGCCAAGATGCTAGGGGGGGACTGGCCACGCAGTATTTT. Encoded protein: CASSQDARGGLATQYF.

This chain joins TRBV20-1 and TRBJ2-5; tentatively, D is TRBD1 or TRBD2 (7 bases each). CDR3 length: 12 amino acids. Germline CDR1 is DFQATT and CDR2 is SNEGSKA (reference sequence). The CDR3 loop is CSVRGGQETQYF. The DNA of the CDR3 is TGCAGCGTCAGGGGGGGCCAAGAGACCCAGTACTTC.

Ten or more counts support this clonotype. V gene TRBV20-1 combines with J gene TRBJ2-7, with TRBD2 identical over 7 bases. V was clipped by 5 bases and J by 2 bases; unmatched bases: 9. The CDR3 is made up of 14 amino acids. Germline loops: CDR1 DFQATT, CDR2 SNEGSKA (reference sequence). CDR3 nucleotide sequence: TGCAGTGCTCCGAGAGCGGGGCAGACCTACGAGCAGTACTTC. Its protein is CSAPRAGQTYEQYF.

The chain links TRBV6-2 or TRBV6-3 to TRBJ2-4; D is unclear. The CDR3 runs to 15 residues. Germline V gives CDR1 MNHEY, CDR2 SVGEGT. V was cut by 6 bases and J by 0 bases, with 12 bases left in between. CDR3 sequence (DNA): TGTGCCAGCAGACCTCATGAACTAGCCAAAAACATTCAGTACTTC. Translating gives CASRPHELAKNIQYF.